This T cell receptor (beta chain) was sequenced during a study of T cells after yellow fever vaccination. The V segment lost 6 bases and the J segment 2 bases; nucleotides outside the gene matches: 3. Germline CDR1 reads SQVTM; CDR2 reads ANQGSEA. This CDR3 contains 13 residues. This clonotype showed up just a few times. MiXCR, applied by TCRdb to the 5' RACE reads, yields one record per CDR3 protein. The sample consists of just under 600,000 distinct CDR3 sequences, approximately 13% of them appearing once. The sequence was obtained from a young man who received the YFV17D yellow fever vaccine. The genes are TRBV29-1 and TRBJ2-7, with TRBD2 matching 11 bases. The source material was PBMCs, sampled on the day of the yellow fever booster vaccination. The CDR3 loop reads CSVGTSGTYEQYF. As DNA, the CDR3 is TGCAGCGTAGGGACTAGCGGCACCTACGAGCAGTACTTC.